This T cell receptor beta chain was sequenced for a study of identifying expanded T cells in peripheral blood (dated by TCRdb to between 2018 and 2021). Regarding the study in general: Separate aliquots of the same genomic DNA pool were sequenced to produce technical replicates, and four replicates were compared in pairs.

The immunoSEQ Assay, which relies on bias-controlled multiplex PCR amplification of genomic DNA, was used to profile TCRbeta CDR3 regions. Turning to the authors' computational methods: To quantify the absolute abundance of each unique TCRbeta CDR3 region, the sequences were collapsed and filtered. Differential abundance was tested with a binomial (Fisher-equivalent) model and with a beta-binomial model adding time-dependent variance fitted from healthy donors. Clones with fewer than 5 combined templates were excluded, and clones with Benjamini-Hochberg FDR below 0.01 were called differentially abundant. In the beta-binomial model, variance was expressed as a function of the total template count across the two samples, in the form v = (b*log(k)+a)^2. TCRdb retrieved this table from immuneACCESS and kept in-frame rearrangements only. Not all clones are present; in checked studies, unresolved V genes account for under half, and no reason is known for the remainder. The V and J calls and clone size come from that table; D and trimming were worked out from the DNA. Counted in this sample were some 97,000 clones; 80% to 90% of them appeared once. The ten largest account for 5.5% to 6.5% of the sample.

Turning to this clone: Its antigen remains unidentified. Per-base quality was not reported, and no clone a single base away is much larger than it.

A distance of 9 bases separates the germline ends of V and J, which lose 5 bases and 4 bases respectively. The cysteine opens and the phenylalanine closes a CDR3 of 13 amino acids. The kept DNA is CDR3 alone, 39 bases in frame from the first base. Via the germline V gene, CDR1 is SGHTA and CDR2 FQGNSA. Beyond this particular receptor, the publication reports: The beta-binomial model significantly reduced the number of clones called differentially abundant and the false-positive rate across all healthy-donor time intervals. The binomial model flagged approximately 1.2 differentially abundant clones between technical replicates but about 16.4 over around two weeks and roughly 19 over around four weeks. It was expected by the authors that biological variance in healthy repertoires might increase further over much longer intervals, such as months to years. Variance in clone template counts between approximately two-week samples significantly increased with total template count across all healthy donors.

No immune events such as infections were documented for the healthy donors during the collection period. Time-dependent variance in a beta-binomial model of T-cell clone differential abundance was calibrated using healthy-donor blood repertoires as a training cohort. The training cohort was composed of roughly 10 healthy donors, 3 female and 7 male. Donor ages ranged from about 29 to 70 years, with an average of roughly 40 years. Whole blood, obtained from a commercial supplier, was collected from each healthy donor at three time points spaced roughly 2 weeks apart. Genomic DNA was extracted from unsorted whole blood for immunosequencing.

The sequence is built from TRBV7-2 and TRBJ1-5, with TRBD1 perhaps the D gene, on 6 matching bases. Sample: blood. This clonotype was sampled from a person aged 18 to 70 in good health. The CDR3 reads CASSPRGNQPQHF. The DNA sequence is TGTGCCAGCAGCCCAAGGGGGAATCAGCCCCAGCATTTT.